This T cell receptor (beta chain) was captured by sequencing in a study of blood T cells in healthy people across ages (dated by TCRdb to about 2015). Study-wide context: In model experiments, template switching captured about one uniquely barcoded TCR beta cDNA molecule for every two T cells. Age-related changes in TCR beta repertoire diversity were measured in the study by deep sequencing normalized with unique cDNA molecular identifiers. Donors were grouped into four age groups: young (average 16 years), middle-aged (less than 40), aged (about 60) and long-lived (less than 85). To avoid experimental bias, donors of different ages were randomly spread across the sequencing lanes. The study analyzed two additional independent replicas of 1 million unique cDNA reads from the same blood draw for two donors, one aged 18 to 29 and one aged 80 or older. Paper-wide results and their limitations: Because the CMV infection status of the donors was unknown, age-related changes in expanded clonotypes may potentially have been confounded. As age increased, observed TCR beta diversity per million T cells dropped in a roughly linear way, and a significant reduction was already evident by age roughly 40. There was a strong correlation between observed TCR beta diversity and the percentage of naive T cells measured by flow cytometry. Total diversity estimates from one million sequenced T cells were considered lower bounds and underestimates. Compared with the aged group, more naive CD4+ T cells, fewer expanded clones and increased TCR diversity were shown by the long-lived group, suggesting age selection. Since profiling was done on bulk unsorted PBMCs, naive and antigen-experienced compartments could not be conclusively compared.

The donors were under 40 Caucasian individuals from Russia, aged 6 to 90 years, who were systemically healthy. Each donor gave 9.5 to 10 milliliters of peripheral blood, drawn into EDTA-treated Vacutainer tubes. Ficoll-Paque density-gradient centrifugation was used to isolate PBMCs, with at least 6 million per sample. Total RNA was extracted from PBMCs with Trizol reagent, with at least 6 micrograms obtained per sample. For every donor, an aliquot of PBMCs went through flow cytometry to measure the percentages of naive CD45RAhigh/CD27high T cells. The CDR3 runs 16 amino acids, cysteine and phenylalanine included. Just CDR3 DNA is preserved here, 48 bases in frame from base 1. Reading the germline V gene (reference sequence) gives CDR1 MNHEY and CDR2 SMNVEV. V is pared back by 1 base and J by 8 bases, with 18 bases lying between the germline termini. Receptors were amplified or captured by 5' RACE. These reads were obtained on an Illumina HiSeq 2500. The second PCR ran for about 6 to 11 cycles and used a J-beta primer mix along with a sample-barcoded 5' primer. Each TCR beta cDNA molecule received a unique molecular identifier from a template-switch 5' adaptor carrying 12 random nucleotides. Each sample yielded at least 3 million CDR3-containing paired-end reads. First-strand cDNA was synthesized from all RNA with the Mint cDNA synthesis kit, primed by a TRBC-specific oligonucleotide. Following uracil-DNA glycosylase treatment, a first 18-cycle PCR with universal primers M1SS and BC2_uni_R was performed on all cDNA. The study's processing was this. Normalization of each sample was performed by random selection of 1 million high-quality reads, each carrying a distinct molecular identifier. Instead of being binned into consensus sequences, reads that shared molecular identifiers were thrown out. CDR3 identification, clonotype clustering and error correction used MiTCR with a Q25 quality threshold and the strictest error-elimination algorithm. A nonparametric unseen species model with Euler transformation was used to estimate a lower bound on total TCR beta diversity. In TCRdb, the public reads were trimmed at Q25 with fastp and aligned with MiXCR, with productive beta chains retained. Under each unique CDR3 protein, matching rows form one entry showing the most common genes and DNA. What appears here as the V and J calls and clone size reflects TCRdb's work, not the paper's. Within this sample are 1 million or so distinct CDR3 sequences, with around 45% of them counted one time only. The ten largest clones capture approximately 17% of the sample.

This clonotype came up a few times. The antigen it recognizes is unknown. The sample holds no much larger clone one base away, and base qualities are not on file. This clonotype originated in a woman aged 60-75 years in good health. The sequence links TRBV27 to TRBJ2-1; a weak D assignment points to TRBD1 (6 bases agree). The sample comprised blood. The base sequence is TGTGCCAGCAGTTTATTCGGGACAAGGGTTGAGGATGAGCAGTTCTTC. Its translation reads: CASSLFGTRVEDEQFF.